Listed here is a single TCR beta chain. CDR1 is LGHDT, CDR2 YNNKEL, per germline (reference sequence). The V end was cut by 6 bases, the J end by 3 bases, with 15 bases between. The CDR3 is 14 amino acids. These data originate in a study of blood T cell repertoires in COVID-19. Whole-study context: Sites in the United States, Italy and Spain provided acute and convalescent COVID-19 samples. Sample material is recorded as cDNA or gDNA derived from T cells, B-cell-depleted T cells, or PBMCs.

How the authors handled the data: Estimated nucleated cell counts came from reference gene primer amplification. Generated by immunoSEQ multiplex PCR, the TCRdb table keeps only in-frame clones and is missing some. D and trimming were read from the DNA, whereas the V and J calls and clone size are those reported in that table. The table lists 130,000 or so clones, about four fifths of them singletons. The chain employs TRBV3-1 (or the pseudogene TRBV3-2) and TRBJ2-7, with D tentatively TRBD2 (5 bases). Material: peripheral blood. The TCR originated in a woman older than 75 with acute or convalescent COVID-19. This CDR3 is CASSVQGLDYEQYF. CDR3 DNA: TGTGCCAGCAGTGTCCAAGGACTTGACTACGAGCAGTACTTC.